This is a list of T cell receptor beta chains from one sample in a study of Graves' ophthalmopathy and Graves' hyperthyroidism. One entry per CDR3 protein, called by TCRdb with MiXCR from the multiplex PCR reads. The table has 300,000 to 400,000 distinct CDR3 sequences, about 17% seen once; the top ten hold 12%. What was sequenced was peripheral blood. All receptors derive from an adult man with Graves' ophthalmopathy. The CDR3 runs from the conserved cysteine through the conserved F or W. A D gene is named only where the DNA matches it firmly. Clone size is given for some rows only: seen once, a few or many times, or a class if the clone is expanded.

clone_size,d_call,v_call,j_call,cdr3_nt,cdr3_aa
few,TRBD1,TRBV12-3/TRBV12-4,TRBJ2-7,TGTGCCAGCAGACAGGGACAGACCTACGAGCAGTACTTC,CASRQGQTYEQYF
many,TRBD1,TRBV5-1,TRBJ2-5,TGCGCCAGCAGCTTGCCTCAGGGGGCCGTGGAGACCCAGTACTTC,CASSLPQGAVETQYF
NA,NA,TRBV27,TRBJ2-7,TGTGCCAGCAGAGGAGGGGGCACCTACGAGCAGTACTTC,CASRGGGTYEQYF
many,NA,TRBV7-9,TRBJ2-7,TGTGCCAGCAGCTTAGAGCGGTGGGAGCAGTACTTC,CASSLERWEQYF
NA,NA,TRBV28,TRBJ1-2,TGTGCCAGCAGTCCCGGGACTATCTATGGCTACACCTTC,CASSPGTIYGYTF
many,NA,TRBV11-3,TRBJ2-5,TGTGCCAGCAGCCTAAAATCGGGTGATGAGACCCAGTACTTC,CASSLKSGDETQYF
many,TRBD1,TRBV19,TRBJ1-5,TGTGCCAGCGCCGGGACAGGGGGGAATCAGCCCCAGCATTTT,CASAGTGGNQPQHF
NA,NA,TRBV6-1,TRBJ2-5,TGTGCCAGCAGCGCCGGTGCAGGGACCCAAGAGACCCAGTATTTC,CASSAGAGTQETQYF
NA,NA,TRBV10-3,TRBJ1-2,TGTGCCATCAGTTATCGGGGGGCGTCAGCTAACTATGGCTACACCTTC,CAISYRGASANYGYTF
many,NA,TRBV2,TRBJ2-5,TGTGCCAGCAGTGAGGAAGAGACCCAGTACTTC,CASSEEETQYF
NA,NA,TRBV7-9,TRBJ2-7,TGTGCCAGCAGCTCGGTGGACGAGCAGTACTTC,CASSSVDEQYF
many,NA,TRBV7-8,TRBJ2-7,TGTGCCAGCAGCTTACAAAGAGACCCCTCCTACGAGCAGTACTTC,CASSLQRDPSYEQYF
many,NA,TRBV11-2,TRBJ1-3,TGTGCCAGCACCAAACCCTCTGGAAACACCATATATTTT,CASTKPSGNTIYF
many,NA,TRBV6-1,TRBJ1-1,TGTGCCAGCACCCGGGACAAAAACACTGAAGCTTTCTTT,CASTRDKNTEAFF
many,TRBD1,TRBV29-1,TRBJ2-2,TGCAGCGCAAGGACAGGGGCTGGGGAGCTGTTTTTT,CSARTGAGELFF
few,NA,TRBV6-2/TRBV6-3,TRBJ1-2,TGTGCCAGCAGTTACTCGCCTCGGACCGACGATCGCGGCTACACCTTC,CASSYSPRTDDRGYTF
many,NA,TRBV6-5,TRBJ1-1,TGTGCCACCCAGCCGGGACTCTCGAACACTGAAGCTTTCTTT,CATQPGLSNTEAFF
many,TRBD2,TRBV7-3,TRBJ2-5,TGTGCCAGCAGCTTAAGAGCGGGGGGGCCTCAGCGGCCAGAGACCCAGTACTTC,CASSLRAGGPQRPETQYF
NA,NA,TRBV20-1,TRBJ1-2,TGCAGTGCTAGAGATCACCCGGGGGTGGACTATGGCTACACCTTC,CSARDHPGVDYGYTF
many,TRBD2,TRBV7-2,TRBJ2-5,TGTGCCAGCAGCCCTTTCCTACTAGCGGGGGGTCCTGTCCAAGAGACCCAGTACTTC,CASSPFLLAGGPVQETQYF
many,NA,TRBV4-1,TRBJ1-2,TGCGCCAGCAGCCAAGTGACAGGTGACTATGGCTACACCTTC,CASSQVTGDYGYTF
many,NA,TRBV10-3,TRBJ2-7,TGTGCCATCAGTGAGATGGATGGGGTGGTAAACTTC,CAISEMDGVVNF
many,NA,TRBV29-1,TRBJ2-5,TGCAGCGTTTACGGGTTCGAGACCCAGTACTTC,CSVYGFETQYF
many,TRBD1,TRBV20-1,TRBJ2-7,TGCAGTGCTAACCGCCCGCTCCGGGACAGGGGACTCTACGAGCAGTACTTC,CSANRPLRDRGLYEQYF
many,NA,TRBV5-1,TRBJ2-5,TGCGCCAGCAGCTTGTTCCAAGAAGAGACCCAGTACTTC,CASSLFQEETQYF
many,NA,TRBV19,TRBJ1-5,TGTGCCAGTAGTATAGACGGGACGAGCAATCAGCCCCAGCATTTT,CASSIDGTSNQPQHF
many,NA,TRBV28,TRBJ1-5,TGTGCCAGCAGTCTCGTGAGGGCCTTGAATCAGCCCCAGCATTTT,CASSLVRALNQPQHF